The 16 T cell receptor beta chains listed next were all sequenced from one sample in a study of OX40 agonist ivuxolimab in advanced cancers. The method was immunoSEQ multiplex PCR; TCRdb's version includes in-frame clones alone and lacks a portion of them. Of tens of thousands of clones listed, around 90% are singletons. Here the sequenced sample was CD4+ or CD8+ T cells sorted from blood, taken in a trial of the OX40 agonist ivuxolimab. These receptor sequences come from an adult with an advanced solid tumor such as melanoma, head and neck, liver or kidney cancer.

The gene calls are TRBV18 and TRBJ1-1; the D is unclear. This CDR3 region has 14 residues. Germline V CDR1 and CDR2: KGHSH, LQKENI. Trimming pared 6 bases from V and 1 base from J, leaving 12 bases between. DNA for the CDR3: TGTGCCAGCTCGCCAGGACGGTCGAACACTGAAGCTTTCTTT. This codes for CASSPGRSNTEAFF. Full variable domain (missing parts from reference TRBV18 and TRBJ1-1): NAGVMQNPRHLVRRRGQEARLRCSPMKGHSHVYWYRQLPEEGLKFMVYLQKENIIDESGMPKERFSAEFPKEGPSILRIQQVVRGDSAAYFCASSPGRSNTEAFFGQGTRLTVV.

The V gene is TRBV27, the J gene TRBJ1-1; D might be TRBD1 (5 bases). V lost 3 bases and J 5 bases, leaving 7 bases between the germline ends. Germline V CDR1 and CDR2: MNHEY, SMNVEV (reference sequence). This CDR3 region has 12 residues. The CDR3 bases are TGTGCCAGCAGTTTTTCAGGGACTGAAGCTTTCTTT. Translated: CASSFSGTEAFF.

The chain couples TRBV9 to TRBJ2-3; D may be TRBD1 or TRBD2 (6 bases each). V was shortened by 0 bases and J by 5 bases, with 13 bases between the two germline ends. There are 15 residues in the CDR3. Germline assignment: CDR1 SGDLS and CDR2 YYNGEE. The CDR3 region is CASSVDGGRVDTQYF. DNA of the CDR3: TGTGCCAGCAGCGTAGATGGGGGGCGAGTAGATACGCAGTATTTT.

The V gene is TRBV6-1, the J gene TRBJ2-2; a possible D gene is TRBD2 (5 bases). Trimming shortened V by 8 bases and J by 0 bases, and 13 bases separated the two germline ends. The CDR3 runs to 15 residues. Germline CDR1 MNHNS, CDR2 SASEGT. DNA for the CDR3: TGTGCCAGCCGGACTTCTGCTACGAACACCGGGGAGCTGTTTTTT. Amino acid sequence: CASRTSATNTGELFF.

The V and J genes are TRBV9 and TRBJ1-1; D gene unclear. V lost 0 bases to trimming and J lost 3 bases, with 18 bases between them. The germline V gene has CDR1 SGDLS and CDR2 YYNGEE. This CDR3 region has 17 residues. The CDR3 reads CASSVGGRERLDTEAFF. CDR3 in DNA: TGTGCCAGCAGCGTAGGAGGGAGAGAAAGGTTGGACACTGAAGCTTTCTTT.

This chain connects TRBV10-3 to TRBJ2-3, with 13 positions matching TRBD2. CDR1 ENHRY and CDR2 SYGVKD come from the germline V gene. V lost 2 bases and J lost 5; bases outside the gene matches: 4. CDR3 size: 16 residues. The CDR3 DNA reads TGTGCCATCAGTGAGACTAGCGGGAGGGCCATAGATACGCAGTATTTT. This sequence encodes CAISETSGRAIDTQYF.

The chain employs TRBV5-4 and TRBJ2-2; tentatively, D is TRBD2 (6 bases). The V gene lost 5 bases and the J gene lost 2 bases, with 19 bases spanning the gap. The germline gives CDR1 SGHNT, CDR2 YYREEE (reference sequence). CDR3 length equals 17 residues. CDR3 region: CASSPSPGTFNTGELFF. DNA of the CDR3: TGTGCCAGCAGTCCCTCTCCCGGGACTTTTAACACCGGGGAGCTGTTTTTT.

A word on this clone: Because the CDR3's place on the DNA is in doubt, the DNA is left out and the CDR3 is given as listed by TCRdb. CDR3 amino acids: CASSKWGQGNQPQHF. This chain uses TRBV21-1 with TRBJ1-5; the D call of TRBD1 is as the table states it, not checked on the DNA. TRBV21-1 is termed a pseudogene. The CDR3 totals 15 residues, both ends included.

This chain joins TRBV5-6 and TRBJ1-5; D might be TRBD1 (6 bases). CDR1 SGHDT and CDR2 YYEEEE come from the germline V gene. V was cut by 4 bases and J by 4 bases, with 15 bases left in between. There are 15 residues in the CDR3. CDR3 amino acids: CASSLTGGLNQPQHF. The DNA of the CDR3 is TGTGCCAGCAGCCTGACAGGCGGCTTAAATCAGCCCCAGCATTTT.

This chain connects TRBV5-1 to TRBJ2-5; 9 bases agree with TRBD2. This CDR3 spans 14 amino acids. J was trimmed by 7 bases and V by 1 base; bases with no gene match: 5. Germline CDR1 reads SGHRS; CDR2 reads YFSETQ. The chain's CDR3 is CASSLPLAGGTQYF. CDR3 nucleotides: TGCGCCAGCAGCTTGCCACTAGCGGGTGGGACCCAGTACTTC. The full variable domain, with the rest looked up from reference TRBV5-1 and TRBJ2-5, is KAGVTQTPRYLIKTRGQQVTLSCSPISGHRSVSWYQQTPGQGLQFLFEYFSETQRNKGNFPGRFSGRQFSNSRSEMNVSTLELGDSALYLCASSLPLAGGTQYFGPGTRLLVL.

V gene TRBV9 combines with J gene TRBJ1-3; D gene uncertain. Germline V lookup: CDR1 SGDLS, CDR2 YYNGEE. This CDR3 is built from 13 residues. The V gene lost 0 bases and the J gene lost 7 bases, with 8 bases spanning the gap. For the CDR3, the DNA is TGTGCCAGCAGCGTAGCTTGGAGTAACACCATATATTTT. It specifies CASSVAWSNTIYF.

The chain joins TRBV7-6 to TRBJ2-3; 9 nucleotides align to TRBD2. The CDR3 sequence is 16 residues long. Germline V gene data show CDR1 as SGHVS and CDR2 as FNYEAQ. V dropped 5 bases and J dropped 0; count of bases not matched to a gene: 6. The CDR3 region is CASSLLAGLSTDTQYF. For the CDR3, the DNA is TGTGCCAGCAGCCTGCTAGCGGGGTTGAGCACAGATACGCAGTATTTT.

J is TRBJ2-7 and V is TRBV28; the D gene could be TRBD1 or TRBD2 (6 bases each). This CDR3 has 14 amino acids. CDR1 MDHEN and CDR2 SYDVKM come from the germline V gene. The V end lost 6 bases, the J end lost 6 bases, and 18 bases lay between the germline ends. For the CDR3, the DNA is TGTGCCAGCAGCGCTGGGGGGCCGGGAATCGAGCAGTACTTC. Amino acids: CASSAGGPGIEQYF.

This chain connects TRBV4-2 to TRBJ2-3; D is unclear. V was shortened by 4 bases and J by 6 bases, with 14 bases between the two germline ends. Germline values: CDR1 LGHNA, CDR2 YNFKEQ. This CDR3 contains 14 residues. As DNA, the CDR3 is TGTGCCAGCAGCCTCAGGCAGTACCAGGATACGCAGTATTTT. This translates into CASSLRQYQDTQYF.

This clone was observed once. The chain is built from TRBV6-1 and TRBJ2-5; 13 nucleotides match TRBD2. TRBJ2-7 explains the end of the DNA better; the J call may be wrong. CDR1 is MNHNS, CDR2 SASEGT, per germline. The CDR3 runs to 14 residues. The CDR3 DNA reads as TGTGCCAGCCTACTAGCGGGGGGGAAAGGCGAGCAGTACTTC. This codes for CASLLAGGKGEQYF.

The V call is TRBV5-1, the J call TRBJ2-5, with no clear D. CDR1 is SGHRS and CDR2 is YFSETQ in the germline V gene. The length of the CDR3 is 13 residues. Trimming shortened V by 0 bases and J by 5 bases, and 8 bases separated the two germline ends. CDR3 in amino acids: CASSLGGAETQYF. The CDR3 DNA reads TGCGCCAGCAGCTTGGGAGGTGCTGAGACCCAGTACTTC.